Listed below are T cell receptor beta chains from one sample, sequenced in a study of T cell responses to AZD1222 COVID-19 vaccine. Sequencing used immunoSEQ multiplex PCR; TCRdb keeps in-frame clones, though not all of them. The table has 110,000 or so clones, roughly 87% seen once; the top ten hold 4.5% to 5.5%. Sample: peripheral blood, taken on day 0 of AZD1222 vaccination. Receptors were obtained from an adult in good health. Both conserved end residues are part of each CDR3. The D gene is left open where the match is weak. Clone size is not always given. Where it is, it says once, few, many or a class for expanded clones.

.	TRBV29-1	TRBJ2-1	.	13	CSVEVSPDNEQFF	TGCAGCGTTGAAGTATCTCCCGACAATGAGCAGTTCTTC
.	TRBV28	TRBJ1-5	.	15	CASKRGVRVGQPQHF	TGTGCCAGCAAGAGGGGGGTCAGGGTTGGTCAGCCCCAGCATTTT
.	TRBV5-6	TRBJ2-7	.	16	CASSLGVPTGYYEQYF	TGTGCCAGCAGCTTGGGCGTCCCGACAGGCTACTACGAGCAGTACTTC
.	TRBV14	TRBJ1-2	.	15	CASSQAPAGSYGYTF	TGTGCCAGCAGCCAAGCCCCGGCAGGTTCCTATGGCTACACCTTC
few	TRBV10-1	TRBJ2-3	TRBD1	14	CASSGDSGTDTQYF	TGCGCCAGCAGTGGGGACAGTGGGACAGATACGCAGTATTTT
.	TRBV30	TRBJ1-2	.	12	CAWSRDIYGYTF	TGTGCCTGGAGTCGGGACATCTATGGCTACACCTTC
.	TRBV7-8	TRBJ1-1	.	14	CASSLEGPHTEAFF	TGTGCCAGCAGCTTAGAGGGGCCACACACTGAAGCTTTCTTT
.	TRBV5-5	TRBJ1-4	TRBD1	18	CASSLVLRSTGGKEKLFF	TGTGCCAGCAGCTTGGTCCTTAGGTCGACAGGGGGTAAGGAAAAACTGTTTTTT
.	TRBV13	TRBJ1-5	.	13	CASSLSGNQPQHF	TGTGCCAGCAGCTTATCAGGGAATCAGCCCCAGCATTTT
.	TRBV19	TRBJ2-1	.	19	CASSIVGRRAKDSYNEQFF	TGTGCCAGTAGTATAGTCGGCCGTCGGGCCAAGGACTCCTACAATGAGCAGTTCTTC
.	TRBV18	TRBJ1-5	TRBD1	16	CASSSGGADGNQPQHF	TGTGCCAGCTCTTCAGGGGGCGCAGATGGAAATCAGCCCCAGCATTTT
.	TRBV12-3/TRBV12-4	TRBJ2-7	TRBD1	13	CASTGRTGDEQYF	TGTGCCAGCACCGGACGAACAGGGGACGAGCAGTACTTC
.	TRBV18	TRBJ2-7	.	12	CASSPDRYEQYF	TGTGCCAGCTCACCAGACCGCTACGAGCAGTACTTC
.	TRBV18	TRBJ2-3	.	13	CASSLPGTDTQYF	TGTGCCAGCTCACTCCCCGGGACAGATACGCAGTATTTT
.	TRBV29-1	TRBJ2-3	TRBD2	14	CSVGSGTSTDTQYF	TGCAGCGTCGGGAGCGGGACTAGCACAGATACGCAGTATTTT
.	TRBV2	TRBJ1-2	.	14	CASTPEQGLYGYTF	TGTGCCAGCACCCCCGAACAGGGTCTGTATGGCTACACCTTC
.	TRBV13	TRBJ2-3	.	14	CASGRRGGTDTQYF	TGTGCCAGCGGGCGGAGGGGGGGCACAGATACGCAGTATTTT
.	TRBV7-8	TRBJ2-7	.	15	CASSLEAAGAYEQYF	TGTGCCAGCAGCTTAGAGGCGGCAGGGGCTTACGAGCAGTACTTC
.	TRBV7-9	TRBJ1-6	.	15	CASSLNGEDNSPLHF	TGTGCCAGCAGCTTAAACGGCGAAGATAATTCACCCCTCCACTTT
.	TRBV6-2/TRBV6-3	TRBJ2-3	.	11	CASSSADTQYF	TGTGCCAGCAGTTCCGCAGATACGCAGTATTTT
once	TRBV2	TRBJ1-2	.	15	CASPGVSTTNYGYTF	TGTGCCAGCCCTGGGGTCTCAACTACTAACTATGGCTACACCTTC
once	TRBV7-8	TRBJ1-5	.	20	CASSLARDFSGLYSNQPQHF	TGTGCCAGCAGCTTAGCGCGCGACTTCTCGGGACTATATAGCAATCAGCCCCAGCATTTT
.	TRBV4-2	TRBJ2-3	TRBD2	19	CASSQVGLAGASSTDTQYF	TGTGCCAGCAGCCAAGTGGGCCTAGCGGGGGCCTCTAGCACAGATACGCAGTATTTT
.	TRBV4-3	TRBJ1-2	.	13	CASSLPNGYGYTF	TGCGCCAGCAGCCTCCCAAATGGGTATGGCTACACCTTC
.	TRBV5-1	TRBJ1-4	TRBD1	15	CASSLEGAVNEKLFF	TGCGCCAGCAGCTTGGAGGGGGCCGTTAATGAAAAACTGTTTTTT
.	TRBV7-9	TRBJ1-2	.	12	CASSRTGDGYTF	TGTGCCAGCAGCCGTACTGGCGATGGCTACACCTTC
once	TRBV29-1	TRBJ1-1	TRBD1	15	CSVEFWTGLNTEAFF	TGCAGCGTTGAGTTTTGGACAGGGTTGAACACTGAAGCTTTCTTT
few	TRBV27	TRBJ2-2	TRBD2	16	CASSSLLAGGPGELFF	TGTGCCAGCAGTTCCTTACTAGCGGGGGGCCCCGGGGAGCTGTTTTTT
.	TRBV7-2	TRBJ2-5	TRBD2	15	CASSTGLAGVETQYF	TGTGCCAGCAGCACGGGACTAGCGGGAGTGGAGACCCAGTACTTC
.	TRBV9	TRBJ2-7	.	14	CASSVDRPPGEQYF	TGTGCCAGCAGCGTAGACAGGCCCCCTGGCGAGCAGTACTTC
once	TRBV6-1	TRBJ2-1	.	15	CASSESRGTYNEQFF	TGTGCCAGCAGTGAATCTCGCGGGACCTACAATGAGCAGTTCTTC
once	TRBV28	TRBJ2-1	.	11	CASGRFNEQFF	TGTGCCAGCGGGAGATTCAATGAGCAGTTCTTC
.	TRBV20-1	TRBJ1-4	.	12	CSASPGGGKLFF	TGCAGTGCTAGTCCCGGGGGAGGGAAACTGTTTTTT
.	TRBV15	TRBJ1-2	.	13	CATSSGEGNGYTF	TGTGCCACCAGCTCGGGGGAGGGAAATGGCTACACCTTC
.	TRBV30	TRBJ2-6	.	15	CAWSLQFSGANVLTF	TGTGCCTGGAGTTTACAGTTTTCTGGGGCCAACGTCCTGACTTTC
.	TRBV9	TRBJ1-1	.	13	CASSVDENTEAFF	TGTGCCAGCAGCGTAGATGAGAACACTGAAGCTTTCTTT
once	TRBV23-1	TRBJ2-2	TRBD2	18	CASSLTSGGPSNTGELFF	TGCGCCAGCAGCCTGACTAGCGGGGGGCCTTCGAACACCGGGGAGCTGTTTTTT
.	TRBV10-3	TRBJ1-6	TRBD1	14	CAISPGQGNSPLHF	TGTGCCATCAGTCCGGGACAGGGCAATTCACCCCTCCACTTT
.	TRBV5-1	TRBJ2-7	.	14	CASSGGRGGYEQYF	TGCGCCAGCAGCGGCGGGCGGGGCGGCTACGAGCAGTACTTC
.	TRBV12-3/TRBV12-4	TRBJ2-7	.	13	CASSPEGGHEQYF	TGTGCCAGCAGCCCCGAGGGGGGCCACGAGCAGTACTTC